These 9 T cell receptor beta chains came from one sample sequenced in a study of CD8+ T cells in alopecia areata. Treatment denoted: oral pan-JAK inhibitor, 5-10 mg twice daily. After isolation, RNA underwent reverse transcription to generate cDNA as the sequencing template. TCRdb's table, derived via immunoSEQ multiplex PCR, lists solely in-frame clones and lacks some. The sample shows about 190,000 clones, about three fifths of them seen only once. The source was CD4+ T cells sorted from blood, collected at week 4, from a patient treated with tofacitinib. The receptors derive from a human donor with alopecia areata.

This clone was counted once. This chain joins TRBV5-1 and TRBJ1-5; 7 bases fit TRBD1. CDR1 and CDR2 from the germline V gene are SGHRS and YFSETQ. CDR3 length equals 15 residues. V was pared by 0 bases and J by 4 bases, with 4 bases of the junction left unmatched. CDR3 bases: TGCGCCAGCAGCTTGGAGGGACAGCCAAATCAGCCCCAGCATTTT. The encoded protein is CASSLEGQPNQPQHF. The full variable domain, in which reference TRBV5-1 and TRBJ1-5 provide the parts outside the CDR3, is KAGVTQTPRYLIKTRGQQVTLSCSPISGHRSVSWYQQTPGQGLQFLFEYFSETQRNKGNFPGRFSGRQFSNSRSEMNVSTLELGDSALYLCASSLEGQPNQPQHFGDGTRLSIL.

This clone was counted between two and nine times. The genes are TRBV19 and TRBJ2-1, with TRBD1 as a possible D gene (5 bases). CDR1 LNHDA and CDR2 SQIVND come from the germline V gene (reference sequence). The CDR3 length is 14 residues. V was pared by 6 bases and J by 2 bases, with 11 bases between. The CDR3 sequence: CASRGSGTYNEQFF. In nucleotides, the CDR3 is TGTGCCAGTAGGGGGTCAGGGACCTACAATGAGCAGTTCTTC.

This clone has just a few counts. The CDR3 is CASSQVGTGEIAYEQYF. The CDR3 bases are TGTGCCAGCAGCCAAGTTGGGACAGGTGAAATCGCCTACGAGCAGTACTTC. The chain recombines TRBV4-2 with TRBJ2-7, with 8 nucleotides matching TRBD1. The V and J ends lost 1 base and 2 bases, in that order; junction bases with no gene match: 10. This CDR3 has 17 amino acids. The germline gives CDR1 LGHNA, CDR2 YNFKEQ.

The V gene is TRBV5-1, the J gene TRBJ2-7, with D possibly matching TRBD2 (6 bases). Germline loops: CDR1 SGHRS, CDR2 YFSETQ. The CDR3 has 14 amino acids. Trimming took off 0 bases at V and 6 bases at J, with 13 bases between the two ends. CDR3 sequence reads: CASSLATGAVEQYF. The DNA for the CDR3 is TGCGCCAGCAGCTTGGCTACGGGAGCGGTCGAGCAGTACTTC.

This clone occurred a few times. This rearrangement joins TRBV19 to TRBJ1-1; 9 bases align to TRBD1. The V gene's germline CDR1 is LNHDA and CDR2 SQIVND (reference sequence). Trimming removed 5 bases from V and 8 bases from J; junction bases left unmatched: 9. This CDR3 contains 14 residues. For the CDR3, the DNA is TGTGCCAGTAGTTCCGCGACGGGACAGGGAGAAGCTTTCTTT. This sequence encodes CASSSATGQGEAFF.

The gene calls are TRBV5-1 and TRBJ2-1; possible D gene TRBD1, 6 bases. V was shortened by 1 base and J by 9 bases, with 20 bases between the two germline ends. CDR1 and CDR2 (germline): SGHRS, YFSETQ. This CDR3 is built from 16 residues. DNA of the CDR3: TGCGCCAGCAGCTTGTTCGGACAACAAAAAGGGGGTGAGCAGTTCTTC. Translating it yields CASSLFGQQKGGEQFF.

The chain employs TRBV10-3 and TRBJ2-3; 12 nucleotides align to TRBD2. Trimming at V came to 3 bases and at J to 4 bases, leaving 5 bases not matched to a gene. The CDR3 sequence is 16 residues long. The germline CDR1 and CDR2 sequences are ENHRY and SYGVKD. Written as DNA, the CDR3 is TGTGCCATCAGTGACAGACTAGCGGGAGCCTCAGATACGCAGTATTTT. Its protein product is CAISDRLAGASDTQYF.

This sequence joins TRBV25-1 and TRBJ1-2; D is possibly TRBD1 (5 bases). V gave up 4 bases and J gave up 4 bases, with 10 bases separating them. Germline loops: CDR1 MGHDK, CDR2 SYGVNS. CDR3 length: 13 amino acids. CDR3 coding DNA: TGTGCCAGCAGTGGGGACCGATTCTATGGCTACACCTTC. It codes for CASSGDRFYGYTF.

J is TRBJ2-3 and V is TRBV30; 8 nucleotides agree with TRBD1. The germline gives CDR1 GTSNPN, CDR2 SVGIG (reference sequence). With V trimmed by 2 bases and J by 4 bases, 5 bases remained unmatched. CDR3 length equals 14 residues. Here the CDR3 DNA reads TGTGCCTGGAGTCCACGGACAGGGCCAGATACGCAGTATTTT. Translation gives CAWSPRTGPDTQYF.